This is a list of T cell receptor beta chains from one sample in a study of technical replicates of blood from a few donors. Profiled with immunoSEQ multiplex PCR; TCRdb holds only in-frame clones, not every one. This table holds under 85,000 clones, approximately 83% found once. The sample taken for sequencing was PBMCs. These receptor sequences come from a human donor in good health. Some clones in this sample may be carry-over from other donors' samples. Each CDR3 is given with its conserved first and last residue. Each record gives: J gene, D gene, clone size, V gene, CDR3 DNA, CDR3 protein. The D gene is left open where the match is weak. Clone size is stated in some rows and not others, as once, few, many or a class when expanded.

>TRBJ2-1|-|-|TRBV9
TGTGCCAGCAGCGTTTATAGCGGAGGCGATAATGAGCAGTTCTTC
CASSVYSGGDNEQFF
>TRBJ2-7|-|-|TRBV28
TGTGCCATCGAGGGGGAATCCTACGAGCAGTACTTC
CAIEGESYEQYF
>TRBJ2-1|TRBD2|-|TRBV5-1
TGCGCCAGCAGCTGGGAAAGGATTACTAGCGGGAGATCCTACAATGAGCAGTTCTTC
CASSWERITSGRSYNEQFF
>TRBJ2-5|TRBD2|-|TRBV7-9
TGTGCCAGCAGCTTGTTAGCGGGGGGCGGCCAAGAGACCCAGTACTTC
CASSLLAGGGQETQYF
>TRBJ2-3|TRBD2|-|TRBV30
TGTGCCTGGAGTGTTTCAAGCGGGAGGGCCGGTGATACGCAGTATTTT
CAWSVSSGRAGDTQYF
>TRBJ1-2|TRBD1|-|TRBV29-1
TGCAGCGTAACCGGGACAGGATACTATGGCTACACCTTC
CSVTGTGYYGYTF
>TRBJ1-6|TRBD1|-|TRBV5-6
TGTGCCAGCAGCTCCCAAGACAGGGGGTATAATTCACCCCTCCACTTT
CASSSQDRGYNSPLHF
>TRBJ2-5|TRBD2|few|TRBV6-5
TGTGCCAGCAGTTACTCGGGGAGGGTTCAAGAGACCCAGTACTTC
CASSYSGRVQETQYF
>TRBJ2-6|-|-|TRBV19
TGTGCCAGTATCCCCCCCGGGACAGGGGCCAACGTCCTGACTTTC
CASIPPGTGANVLTF
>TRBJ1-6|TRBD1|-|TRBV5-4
TGTGCCAGCAGCCAAAAACAGGGGAGCTCCTATAATTCACCCCTCCACTTT
CASSQKQGSSYNSPLHF
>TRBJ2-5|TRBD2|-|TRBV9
TGTGCCAGCAGCCCCTGGGAGGGTCGGGAGACCCAGTACTTC
CASSPWEGRETQYF
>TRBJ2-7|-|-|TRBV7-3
TGTGCCAGCAGCTTATTTGTGGGAGAGAGCTACGAGCAGTACTTC
CASSLFVGESYEQYF
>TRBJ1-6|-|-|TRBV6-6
TGTGCCAGCAAAACGGGGGGCCCGGATTCACCCCTCCACTTT
CASKTGGPDSPLHF
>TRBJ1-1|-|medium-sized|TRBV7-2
TGTGCCAGCAGCTTCGTCCGTAGCACTGAAGCTTTCTTT
CASSFVRSTEAFF
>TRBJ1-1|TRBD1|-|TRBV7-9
TGTGCCAGCAGCGCGGGACAGGGGTGGTTCTCTGAAGCTTTCTTT
CASSAGQGWFSEAFF
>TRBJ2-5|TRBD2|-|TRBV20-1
TGCAGTGCCCCCGGGGGGGAGACCCAGTACTTC
CSAPGGETQYF
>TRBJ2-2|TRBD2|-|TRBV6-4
TGTGCCAGCAGCACAACTAGCGGGATTACCGGGGAGCTGTTTTTT
CASSTTSGITGELFF
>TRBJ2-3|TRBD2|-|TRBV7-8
TGTGCCAGCAGCTTTCCGACTAGCGTTTCAGATACGCAGTATTTT
CASSFPTSVSDTQYF
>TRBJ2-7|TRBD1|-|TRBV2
TGTGCCAGCAGTGAAAGGCCAGGGGGAGAAAGCGAGCAGTACTTC
CASSERPGGESEQYF
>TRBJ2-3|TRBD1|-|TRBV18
TGTGCCAGCTCCCCCGGGACAGGAAGCACAGATACGCAGTATTTT
CASSPGTGSTDTQYF
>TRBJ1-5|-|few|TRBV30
TGTGCCTGGAGTGCCTCCTTCAATCAGCCCCAGCATTTT
CAWSASFNQPQHF
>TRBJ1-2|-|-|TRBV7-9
TGTGCCAGCAGCCCCGGGGTCCTTACTAACTATGGCTACACCTTC
CASSPGVLTNYGYTF
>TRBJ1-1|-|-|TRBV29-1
TGCAGCGCGGTCGGTCAGGTGAACACTGAAGCTTTCTTT
CSAVGQVNTEAFF
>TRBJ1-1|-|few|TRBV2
TGTGCCAGCAGAGCCGGACAGATTGAAGCTTTCTTT
CASRAGQIEAFF
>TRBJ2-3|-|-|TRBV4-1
TGCGCCAGCAGCCAAGACATCTGGCGGGTAGATACGCAGTATTTT
CASSQDIWRVDTQYF
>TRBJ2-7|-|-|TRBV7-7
TGTGCCCTCCCCCCACACTCCTACGAGCAGTACTTC
CALPPHSYEQYF
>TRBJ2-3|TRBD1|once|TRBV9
TGTGCCAGCAGCGCGGGACAGGGCACAGATACGCAGTATTTT
CASSAGQGTDTQYF
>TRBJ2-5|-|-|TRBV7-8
TGTGCCAGCAGCTCCTCTTTACTCCCTACCGGGACTTTCCAAGAGACCCAGTACTTC
CASSSSLLPTGTFQETQYF
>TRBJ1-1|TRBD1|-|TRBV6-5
TGTGCCAGCAGTTGGAACAGGGGGTCGACTGAAGCTTTCTTT
CASSWNRGSTEAFF
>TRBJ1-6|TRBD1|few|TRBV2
TGTGCCAGCAGTGGACAGGGTAATTCACCCCTCCACTTT
CASSGQGNSPLHF
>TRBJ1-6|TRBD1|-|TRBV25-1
TGTGCCAGCAGTCCACGCGACAGGGATAATTCACCCCTCCACTTT
CASSPRDRDNSPLHF
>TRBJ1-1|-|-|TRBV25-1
TGTGCCAGCAGTGCACCAAACAGGGCCCAAGCTTTCTTT
CASSAPNRAQAFF
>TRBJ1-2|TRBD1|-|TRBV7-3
TGTGCCAGCAGCATGGACAGGGGGTTTGGTGGCTACACCTTC
CASSMDRGFGGYTF
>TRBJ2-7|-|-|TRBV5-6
TGTGCCAGCAGCCAAACGGGACTCGGCCACGAGCAGTACTTC
CASSQTGLGHEQYF
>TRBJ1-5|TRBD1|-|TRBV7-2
TGTGCCAGCAGCCTTGGACAGGCCCAGCATTTT
CASSLGQAQHF
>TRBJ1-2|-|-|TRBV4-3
TGCGCCAGCAGCCAAGATCTCGGGGGTTCACGCTATGGCTACACCTTC
CASSQDLGGSRYGYTF
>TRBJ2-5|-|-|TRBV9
TGTGCCAGCAGCCCCCCCGGGGGACAAGAGACCCAGTACTTC
CASSPPGGQETQYF
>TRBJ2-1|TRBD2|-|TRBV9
TGTGCCAGCAGCGTAGATAGCGGGGGTTACAATGAGCAGTTCTTC
CASSVDSGGYNEQFF
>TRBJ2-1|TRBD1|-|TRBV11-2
TGTGCCAGCAGCTTAGGTAGGGGGCCGGGGAAGATAAATGAGCAGTTCTTC
CASSLGRGPGKINEQFF
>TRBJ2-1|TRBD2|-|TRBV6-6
TGTGCCAGCAGTACGGGCTTAGCGGGGGCAAACAATGAGCAGTTCTTC
CASSTGLAGANNEQFF
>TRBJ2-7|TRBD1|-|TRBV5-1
TGCGCCAGCAGCCCCGGGACAGTGGGAAACGAGCAGTACTTC
CASSPGTVGNEQYF
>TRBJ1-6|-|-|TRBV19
TGTGCCAGTAGTATGGACGGTTGGGGCCCCCTCCACTTT
CASSMDGWGPLHF
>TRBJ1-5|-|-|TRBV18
TGTGCCAGCTCACCACAGACTGGCAATCAGCCCCAGCATTTT
CASSPQTGNQPQHF
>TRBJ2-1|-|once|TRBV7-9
TGTGCCAGCAGCTTGGGACTCTACAATGAGCAGTTCTTC
CASSLGLYNEQFF
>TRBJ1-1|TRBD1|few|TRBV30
TGTGCCTGGAATTCGGGACAGGGGTGGACTGAAGCTTTCTTT
CAWNSGQGWTEAFF